Below are 17 T cell receptor beta chains sequenced from a single sample in a study of blood T cells in healthy people across ages. Through a sample-barcoded 5' primer and a J-beta primer mix, a second PCR was run for roughly 6 to 11 cycles. TCRdb re-analysed the 5' RACE reads in MiXCR, keeping a single row per CDR3 protein. The data hold 700,000 to 900,000 distinct CDR3 sequences, with 20% to 30% observed a single time. These records were also assigned to another study, of T cells of mothers and their children.

What was sequenced was blood. These receptors all come from a boy younger than 18 in good health.

V and J are TRBV11-2 and TRBJ2-5; a weak D match, TRBD1 (5 bases). Per germline, CDR1 SGHAT and CDR2 FQNNGV. V was cut by 0 bases and J by 5 bases, with 19 bases left in between. The CDR3 spans 17 residues. The CDR3 sequence: CASSLDHLGATWETQYF. The DNA of the CDR3 is TGTGCCAGCAGCTTAGATCATCTTGGGGCCACGTGGGAGACCCAGTACTTC.

This chain uses TRBV10-1 with TRBJ2-3; 11 bases align to TRBD1. This CDR3 region has 15 residues. V lost 3 bases, J lost 6 bases, and 5 bases stayed unmatched. Germline-derived CDR1 and CDR2 are WNHNN and SYGVQD (reference sequence). The CDR3 region is CASSERTGGLDTQYF. CDR3 coding DNA: TGCGCCAGCAGTGAACGGACAGGGGGCTTGGATACGCAGTATTTT.

This clonotype was detected once. This chain links TRBV20-1 with TRBJ1-1; D gene unclear. V was shortened by 2 bases and J by 4 bases, with 8 bases between the two germline ends. This CDR3 spans 12 amino acids. Per germline, CDR1 DFQATT and CDR2 SNEGSKA (reference sequence). The CDR3 is CSARRAVTEAFF. CDR3 nucleotides: TGCAGTGCTAGAAGGGCGGTCACTGAAGCTTTCTTT.

This clonotype was seen a few times. The V and J genes are TRBV10-2 and TRBJ2-3, with a weak D call TRBD1 (6 bases). V lost 2 bases and J lost 6, with 15 bases in between. Germline V lookup: CDR1 WSHSY, CDR2 SAAADI. The CDR3 has 15 amino acids. CDR3 sequence reads: CASSEVVGAWDTQYF. The CDR3, as DNA: TGCGCCAGCAGTGAGGTTGTGGGGGCGTGGGATACGCAGTATTTT.

The chain joins TRBV5-1 to TRBJ2-5, with D perhaps TRBD2 (7 bases). The germline CDR1 and CDR2 sequences are SGHRS and YFSETQ. This CDR3 spans 16 amino acids. V was shortened by 6 bases and J by 5 bases, with 23 bases between the two germline ends. The CDR3 coding sequence is TGCGCCAGCAAGGGGGGGGGAACTACCGGCGGGGAGACCCAGTACTTC. It translates to CASKGGGTTGGETQYF.

CDR3 nucleotides: TGTGCCTGGAGGACCGGGGGACCGGACTATGGCTACACCTTC. As protein: CAWRTGGPDYGYTF. This chain connects TRBV30 to TRBJ1-2; a possible D gene is TRBD1 (5 bases). Germline values: CDR1 GTSNPN, CDR2 SVGIG (reference sequence). This CDR3 has 14 amino acids. Trimming left V 3 bases short and J 3 bases short, with 14 bases between.

Concerning this clonotype: A read error may account for a junction end that differs from germline. The rearrangement links TRBV6-6 to TRBJ1-5; D is ambiguous. Germline CDR1 and CDR2: MNHNY and SVGAGI (reference sequence). The CDR3 totals 16 residues. The CDR3 region has the DNA TGTGCCAGCAGTTTACGGGTAGGATACCGAAATCGGCCCCAGCATTTT. As protein: CASSLRVGYRNRPQHF.

The V and J genes are TRBV19 and TRBJ1-2, with D possibly matching TRBD1 (5 bases). The V end lost 4 bases, the J end lost 8 bases, and 14 bases lay between the germline ends. The germline V gene has CDR1 LNHDA and CDR2 SQIVND (reference sequence). This CDR3 comprises 13 residues. CDR3 sequence (DNA): TGTGCCAGTAGTAACTCCAGGGCCCTAGGCTACACCTTC. Its protein product is CASSNSRALGYTF.

This clonotype occurred a few times. The chain joins TRBV6-6 to TRBJ1-4; maybe TRBD1 (5 bases). Trimming stripped 2 bases from V and 8 bases from J, with 12 bases between. Germline V CDR1 and CDR2: MNHNY, SVGAGI (reference sequence). This CDR3 is built from 14 residues. The CDR3 coding sequence is TGTGCCAGCAGTTACGGGGGGTTTGACGAAAAACTGTTTTTT. Translated: CASSYGGFDEKLFF.

V and J are TRBV20-1 and TRBJ2-3; 9 bases match TRBD2. V lost 6 bases to trimming and J lost 4 bases; unmatched junction nucleotides: 8. Germline CDR1 DFQATT, CDR2 SNEGSKA (reference sequence). This CDR3 has 14 residues. The CDR3 sequence: CSAPGLATPDTQYF. The CDR3 DNA is TGCAGTGCCCCCGGACTAGCGACCCCAGATACGCAGTATTTT.

About this clonotype: Mismatch with germline at one junction end may stem from a read error. V and J are TRBV7-6 and TRBJ2-1; the match to TRBD2 covers 9 bases. Looked up from germline, CDR1 is SGHVS and CDR2 is FNYEAQ. This CDR3 has 14 amino acids. In DNA, the CDR3 is TGTGCCAGCAGCCTAGCGGGGCCTGACAATGAGCAGTTCTTC. Its translation is CASSLAGPDNEQFF.

The chain links TRBV7-9 to TRBJ1-6; perhaps TRBD1 as D (5 bases). Germline CDR1 and CDR2: SEHNR and FQNEAQ (reference sequence). CDR3 length: 13 amino acids. Trimming removed 7 bases from V and 8 bases from J, with 12 bases in between. The chain's CDR3 is CASTRQRDSPLHF. For the CDR3, the DNA is TGTGCCAGCACTCGACAGAGGGATTCACCCCTCCACTTT.

This clonotype was seen more than once but under ten times. This rearrangement joins TRBV12-3 or TRBV12-4 to TRBJ1-2; D is unclear. This CDR3 spans 13 amino acids. Trimming removed 5 bases at V and 1 base at J, with 8 bases between. CDR3 residues: CASSRIVNYGYTF. The DNA for the CDR3 is TGTGCCAGCAGTCGAATAGTTAACTATGGCTACACCTTC.

V and J are TRBV15 and TRBJ2-5; D is perhaps TRBD1 (6 bases). The J call may be mistaken, given a closer DNA end match to TRBJ2-7. The CDR3 totals 16 residues. Germline assignment: CDR1 LNHNV and CDR2 YYDKDF (reference sequence). CDR3 bases: TGTGCCACCAGCAGAGGATCCGGACAGAGCTCCTACGAGCAGTACTTC. Protein: CATSRGSGQSSYEQYF.

The gene calls are TRBV4-2 and TRBJ2-5; unclear D gene. The J call may be wrong; the DNA end is better matched by TRBJ2-1. There are 16 residues in the CDR3. Germline CDR1 reads LGHNA; CDR2 reads YNFKEQ. DNA of the CDR3: TGTGCCAGCAGCCAAGAGGTCGGCCAGAGGCCCAATGAGCAGTTCTTC. It specifies CASSQEVGQRPNEQFF.

V usage is TRBV11-1 and J usage is TRBJ1-1; TRBD1 might be the D (6 bases). The CDR3 contains 16 residues. Germline V lookup: CDR1 SGHAT, CDR2 FQDESV (reference sequence). V was shortened by 4 bases and J by 3 bases, with 18 bases between the two germline ends. The CDR3 DNA reads as TGTGCCAGCAGCTCGGCAGGGGAGGGGACCTACACTGAAGCTTTCTTT. This sequence encodes CASSSAGEGTYTEAFF. The whole variable domain, filled in from reference TRBV11-1 and TRBJ1-1, reads EAEVAQSPRYKITEKSQAVAFWCDPISGHATLYWYRQILGQGPELLVQFQDESVVDDSQLPKDRFSAERLKGVDSTLKIQPAELGDSAMYLCASSSAGEGTYTEAFFGQGTRLTVV.

The chain recombines TRBV7-9 with TRBJ1-4; 7 nucleotides agree with TRBD1. This CDR3 contains 15 residues. Germline CDR1 SEHNR, CDR2 FQNEAQ (reference sequence). J was trimmed by 8 bases and V by 2 bases; bases with no gene match: 8. The CDR3 nucleotides read TGTGCCAGCAGCTTAAAGGGACAGCCGGGGGAAAAACTGTTTTTT. Its protein is CASSLKGQPGEKLFF.